This T cell receptor beta chain was profiled in a study of cytomegalovirus exposure and HLA in healthy donors. The junction had 3 bases not matched to a gene; V was cut back by 6 bases and J by 1 base. CDR1 is SEHNR, CDR2 FQNEAQ, per germline (reference sequence). The CDR3 contains 14 residues. PCR employed 60 Vbeta and 13 Jbeta primers. Profiled with immunoSEQ multiplex PCR; TCRdb holds only in-frame clones, not every one. The table lists fewer than 250,000 clones. Sequenced input: PBMCs. The sequence came from a woman under 40 in good health and CMV-seropositive. V usage is TRBV7-9 and J usage is TRBJ1-1; 9 nucleotides agree with TRBD1. For the CDR3, the DNA is TGTGCCAGCAGTACAGGGGGCCGGAACACTGAAGCTTTCTTT. Its translation is CASSTGGRNTEAFF.